At least ten counts were recorded for the clone carrying this TCR beta chain. Primed by a sample-barcoded 5' primer and a J-beta primer mix, a second PCR proceeded for roughly 6 to 12 cycles. MiXCR was run by TCRdb on the 5' RACE reads, yielding one entry per CDR3 protein. This sample has 800,000 to 950,000 distinct CDR3 sequences, with around 29% found just once. Per germline, CDR1 LGHDT and CDR2 YNNKEL (reference sequence). CDR3 length: 15 amino acids. The V segment lost 3 bases and the J segment 5 bases; nucleotides outside the gene matches: 5. These data originate in a study of blood T cells in healthy people across ages. This same sample was also part of a study on T cells of mothers and their children.

This clonotype was obtained from a woman between 40 and 55 years old in good health. The chain recombines TRBV3-1 with TRBJ2-5; 11 positions agree with TRBD1. The sequenced material came from blood. CDR3 in amino acids: CASSQGTGGRETQYF. The CDR3 nucleotides read TGTGCCAGCAGCCAGGGGACAGGGGGTCGGGAGACCCAGTACTTC.